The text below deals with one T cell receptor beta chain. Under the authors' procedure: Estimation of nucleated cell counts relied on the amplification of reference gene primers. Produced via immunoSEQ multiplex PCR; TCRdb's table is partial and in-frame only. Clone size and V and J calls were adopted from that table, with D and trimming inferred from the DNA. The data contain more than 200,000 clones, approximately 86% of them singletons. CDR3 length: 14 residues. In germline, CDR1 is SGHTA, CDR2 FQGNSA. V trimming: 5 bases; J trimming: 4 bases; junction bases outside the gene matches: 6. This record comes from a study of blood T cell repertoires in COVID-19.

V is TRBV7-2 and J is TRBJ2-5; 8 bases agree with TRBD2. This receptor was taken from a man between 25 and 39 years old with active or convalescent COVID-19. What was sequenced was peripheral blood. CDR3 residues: CASSRGGFSETQYF. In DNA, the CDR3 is TGTGCCAGCAGCCGCGGGGGGTTCTCAGAGACCCAGTACTTC.